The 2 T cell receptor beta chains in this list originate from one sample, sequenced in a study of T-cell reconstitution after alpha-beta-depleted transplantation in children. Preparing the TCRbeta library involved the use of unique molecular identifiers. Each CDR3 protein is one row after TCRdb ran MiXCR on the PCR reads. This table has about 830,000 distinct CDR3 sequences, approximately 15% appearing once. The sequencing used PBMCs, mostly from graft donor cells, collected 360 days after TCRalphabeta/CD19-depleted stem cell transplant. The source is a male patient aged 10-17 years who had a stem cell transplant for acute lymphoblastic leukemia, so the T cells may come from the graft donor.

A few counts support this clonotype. The CDR3 loop reads CATSVQERSNQPQHF. DNA for the CDR3: TGTGCCACCAGTGTCCAGGAAAGGTCCAATCAGCCCCAGCATTTT. The V and J genes are TRBV24-1 and TRBJ1-5; D uncertain. The germline V and J ends were trimmed by 5 bases and 3 bases, with 13 bases remaining between them. The CDR3 covers 15 residues. CDR1 KGHDR and CDR2 SFDVKD come from the germline V gene.

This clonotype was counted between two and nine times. This chain's CDR3 is CASSLEGRGSVVTEAFF. The CDR3 DNA reads as TGTGCCAGCAGTTTAGAAGGCAGGGGGTCTGTTGTGACTGAAGCTTTCTTT. The rearrangement links TRBV12-3 or TRBV12-4 to TRBJ1-1; TRBD1 matches at 7 bases. Trimming took 1 base from V and 5 from J; bases not matched to a gene: 13. The CDR3 runs 17 residues.